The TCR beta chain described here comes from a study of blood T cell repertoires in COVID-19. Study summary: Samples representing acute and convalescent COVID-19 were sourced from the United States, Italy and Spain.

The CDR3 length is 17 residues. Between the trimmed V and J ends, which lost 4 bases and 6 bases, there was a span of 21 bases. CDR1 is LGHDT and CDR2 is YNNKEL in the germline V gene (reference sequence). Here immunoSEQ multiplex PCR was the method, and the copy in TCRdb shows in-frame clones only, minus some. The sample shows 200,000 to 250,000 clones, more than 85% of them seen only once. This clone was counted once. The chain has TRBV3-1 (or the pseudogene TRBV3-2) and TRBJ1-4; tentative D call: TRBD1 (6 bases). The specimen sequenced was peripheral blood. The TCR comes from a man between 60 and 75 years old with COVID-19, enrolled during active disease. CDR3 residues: CASSLTSTGPFYEKLFF. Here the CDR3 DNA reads TGTGCCAGCAGCCTCACTTCGACAGGACCTTTTTATGAAAAACTGTTTTTT.